The 17 T cell receptor beta chains presented below share a single source sample, sequenced in a study of blood T cell repertoires in COVID-19. The protocol was immunoSEQ multiplex PCR, while the TCRdb copy is restricted to in-frame clones and leaves out a portion. The sample lists 300,000 to 400,000 clones, around 90% seen once, with 1% in the top ten. Sequencing was carried out using peripheral blood. The receptors were sampled from a man aged 50 to 60 with active or convalescent COVID-19.

The chain recombines TRBV6-5 with TRBJ1-1, with 7 bases fitting TRBD1. CDR1 and CDR2 from the germline V gene are MNHEY and SVGAGI. Trimming cost V 6 bases and J 4 bases; bases outside gene matches: 8. The CDR3 totals 14 residues. This CDR3 reads CASSRGRLATEAFF. The CDR3 DNA follows: TGTGCCAGCAGCAGGGGGAGATTGGCCACTGAAGCTTTCTTT.

The J gene is TRBJ1-2, the V gene TRBV6-1; D is unresolved. Germline V gene sequence: CDR1 MNHNS, CDR2 SASEGT. The length of the CDR3 is 13 residues. The V and J ends lost 1 base and 8 bases respectively, with 11 bases between them. The CDR3 protein is CASSEGQWNGYTF. The CDR3 DNA reads TGTGCCAGCAGTGAAGGACAATGGAACGGCTACACCTTC.

The J gene is TRBJ2-1, the V gene TRBV5-1; TRBD2 matches at 7 bases. The CDR3 sequence is 19 residues long. J was trimmed by 4 bases and V by 7 bases; bases with no gene match: 23. Germline V lookup: CDR1 SGHRS, CDR2 YFSETQ. The CDR3 nucleotides are TGCGCCAGCTCCCCACAGAGTAGCGGGTCTCTTCGGGGTTACAATGAGCAGTTCTTC. Amino acids: CASSPQSSGSLRGYNEQFF.

The V gene is TRBV4-3, the J gene TRBJ1-6; a possible D gene is TRBD1 (5 bases). Between the trimmed V and J ends, which lost 0 bases and 9 bases, there was a span of 12 bases. The germline CDR1 and CDR2 sequences are LGHNA and YSLEER. This CDR3 has 15 amino acids. CDR3 in amino acids: CASSQEQGLISPLHF. The CDR3 DNA is TGCGCCAGCAGCCAAGAGCAGGGTCTGATTTCACCCCTCCACTTT.

The chain joins TRBV19 to TRBJ1-1; possible D gene TRBD1, 6 bases. CDR1 and CDR2 (germline): LNHDA, SQIVND (reference sequence). With 4 bases removed from V and 4 bases from J, the gap between germline ends came to 16 bases. The CDR3 has 15 amino acids. This CDR3 is CASSTNYRVGTEAFF. The DNA of the CDR3 is TGTGCCAGTAGTACTAATTACAGGGTGGGCACTGAAGCTTTCTTT.

V is TRBV7-2 and J is TRBJ2-5, with TRBD1 matching over 10 bases. Germline V lookup: CDR1 SGHTA, CDR2 FQGNSA. The trim removed 5 bases at V and 7 bases at J, leaving 10 bases unmatched. The CDR3 loop spans 15 amino acids. CDR3 nucleotide sequence: TGTGCCAGCAGCATTCAGACAGGGGGCGAAGGGACCCAGTACTTC. This encodes CASSIQTGGEGTQYF. Together with reference TRBV7-2 and TRBJ2-5, the CDR3 gives the full variable domain: GAGVSQSPSNKVTEKGKDVELRCDPISGHTALYWYRQSLGQGLEFLIYFQGNSAPDKSGLPSDRFSAERTGGSVSTLTIQRTQQEDSAVYLCASSIQTGGEGTQYFGPGTRLLVL.

This chain uses TRBV15 with TRBJ1-2; 8 nucleotides line up with TRBD1. Germline V lookup: CDR1 LNHNV, CDR2 YYDKDF (reference sequence). The CDR3 loop spans 15 amino acids. With 0 bases clipped from V and 8 bases from J, the junction kept 8 bases outside the gene matches. CDR3 in DNA: TGTGCCACCAGCAGAGATCGGGCGACAGGGGTCGGCTACACCTTC. Translated, it gives CATSRDRATGVGYTF.

The CDR3 spells CSVPGTGENSPLHF. The CDR3 DNA sequence: TGCAGCGTCCCGGGCACGGGGGAAAATTCACCCCTCCACTTT. The chain has TRBV29-1 and TRBJ1-6; possibly TRBD1 for D (5 bases). Germline loops: CDR1 SQVTM, CDR2 ANQGSEA. The CDR3 is 14 residues long. Deletions cut 6 bases from V and 7 bases from J, with 16 bases between.

V and J are TRBV29-1 and TRBJ2-1; a possible D gene is TRBD2 (5 bases). Germline V CDR1 and CDR2: SQVTM, ANQGSEA. The CDR3 contains 15 residues. Deletions cut 4 bases from V and 0 bases from J, with 13 bases between. The CDR3 protein is CSVAQRLSSYNEQFF. The DNA of the CDR3 is TGCAGCGTTGCCCAGCGGCTGAGCTCCTACAATGAGCAGTTCTTC.

Notes on this clone: The same CDR3 also results from other DNA sequences found in this sample. V gene TRBV7-9 combines with J gene TRBJ2-5, with TRBD1 matching over 9 bases. V shed 3 bases and J 5 bases; nucleotides not matched to a gene: 10. Germline CDR1 and CDR2: SEHNR and FQNEAQ (reference sequence). The CDR3 contains 16 residues. DNA of the CDR3: TGTGCCAGCAGCTTTCAACCGGGACAGGGTGTTGAGACCCAGTACTTC. Residues: CASSFQPGQGVETQYF.

The V gene is TRBV9, the J gene TRBJ1-3; D is possibly TRBD1 (5 bases). The CDR3 loop spans 15 amino acids. Per germline, CDR1 SGDLS and CDR2 YYNGEE. Trimming cost V 4 bases and J 1 base, with 12 bases left between them. CDR3 coding DNA: TGTGCCAGCAGCCCCGGGGGGGGATCTGGAAACACCATATATTTT. This sequence encodes CASSPGGGSGNTIYF.

Worth noting for this clone: An end of the junction does not agree with germline; a read error may underlie this. The gene calls are TRBV7-2 and TRBJ2-5; 12 positions agree with TRBD2. Germline V gene sequence: CDR1 SGHTA, CDR2 FQGNSA. CDR3 length equals 14 residues. The CDR3 DNA sequence: TGTGCCAGCAGCCTAGCGGGGGGGCCAGAGACCCAGTACTTC. The encoded protein is CASSLAGGPETQYF.

Only one count was recorded for this clone. The chain recombines TRBV18 with TRBJ2-5, with TRBD1 matching over 7 bases. Germline CDR1 reads KGHSH; CDR2 reads LQKENI. The V and J ends lost 2 bases and 2 bases, in that order; junction bases with no gene match: 5. This CDR3 is built from 15 residues. The CDR3 loop is CASSPSTTGQETQYF. CDR3 sequence (DNA): TGTGCCAGCTCACCAAGCACGACAGGGCAAGAGACCCAGTACTTC. Using reference TRBV18 and TRBJ2-5 for the parts outside the CDR3, the full variable domain is NAGVMQNPRHLVRRRGQEARLRCSPMKGHSHVYWYRQLPEEGLKFMVYLQKENIIDESGMPKERFSAEFPKEGPSILRIQQVVRGDSAAYFCASSPSTTGQETQYFGPGTRLLVL.

The rearrangement uses TRBV4-1 and TRBJ1-6, with 12 bases that match TRBD1. V was clipped by 6 bases and J by 10 bases; unmatched bases: 10. The CDR3 loop spans 16 amino acids. Looked up from germline, CDR1 is MGHRA and CDR2 is YSYEKL. The CDR3 coding sequence is TGCGCCAGCAGTTGGGACAGGGGGCCAACGGGCTCACCCCTCCACTTT. Its protein product is CASSWDRGPTGSPLHF.

This chain links TRBV10-3 with TRBJ1-4; D perhaps matches TRBD1 (5 bases). The CDR3 has 16 amino acids. Germline V CDR1 and CDR2: ENHRY, SYGVKD. V was shortened by 2 bases and J by 7 bases, with 17 bases between the two germline ends. The CDR3 DNA reads TGTGCCATCAGTGAGGGCAGGGTCAAGCTGGGTGAAAAACTGTTTTTT. Translation gives CAISEGRVKLGEKLFF.

The rearrangement joins TRBV4-3 to TRBJ2-1, with TRBD2 matching 11 bases. In germline, CDR1 is LGHNA, CDR2 YSLEER. V shed 4 bases, J shed 7 bases, and the junction held 15 bases outside the gene matches. The length of the CDR3 is 18 residues. CDR3 coding DNA: TGCGCCAGCAGCCGCAAGATCACTCTAGCGGGGGGAATAAATGAGCAGTTCTTC. Residues: CASSRKITLAGGINEQFF.

The chain links TRBV5-1 to TRBJ2-1; D is ambiguous. V gave up 2 bases and J gave up 6 bases, with 9 bases separating them. CDR1 and CDR2 (germline): SGHRS, YFSETQ. The CDR3 loop spans 13 amino acids. CDR3 loop: CASSFNKFNEQFF. The CDR3 region has the DNA TGCGCCAGCAGCTTTAACAAGTTCAATGAGCAGTTCTTC.